This TCR beta chain was profiled in a study of shared clonotypes between healthy human individuals. Study observations and caveats: Clonotype sharing across donors was expected to vary with sequencing depth.

The donors, all of them Caucasian adults, lived in Nashville, Tennessee. This clone was seen a handful of times. The antigen is unknown. An even split of each subset's genomic DNA across several immunoSEQ plates was performed. The data were produced by immunoSEQ multiplex PCR, yet TCRdb's version contains in-frame clones alone and is incomplete. The sample yields about 480,000 clones, over 60% seen once. Looked up from germline, CDR1 is SNHLY and CDR2 is FYNNEI. Trimming cost V 7 bases and J 6 bases, with 13 bases left between them. CDR3 length equals 13 residues. The receptor's source is a woman between 40 and 55 years old in good health. Some clones in this sample may be carry-over from other donors' samples. The chain recombines TRBV2 with TRBJ2-1; a possible D gene is TRBD1 (6 bases). Specimen: PBMCs. CDR3 region: CASNIQGFNEQFF. CDR3 nucleotides: TGTGCCAGCAATATACAGGGCTTCAATGAGCAGTTCTTC.